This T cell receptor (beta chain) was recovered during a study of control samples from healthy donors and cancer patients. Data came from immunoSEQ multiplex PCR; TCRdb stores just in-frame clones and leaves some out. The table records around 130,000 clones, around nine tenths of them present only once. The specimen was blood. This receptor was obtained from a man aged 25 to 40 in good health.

The CDR3 region is CASSPGSANTEAFF. The CDR3 nucleotides are TGTGCCAGCAGCCCAGGGTCGGCGAACACTGAAGCTTTCTTT. The chain combines TRBV14 with TRBJ1-1; possibly TRBD1 for D (5 bases). The CDR3 totals 14 residues. The V gene's germline CDR1 is SGHDN and CDR2 FVKESK. Between the trimmed V and J ends, which lost 4 bases and 1 base, there was a span of 10 bases.